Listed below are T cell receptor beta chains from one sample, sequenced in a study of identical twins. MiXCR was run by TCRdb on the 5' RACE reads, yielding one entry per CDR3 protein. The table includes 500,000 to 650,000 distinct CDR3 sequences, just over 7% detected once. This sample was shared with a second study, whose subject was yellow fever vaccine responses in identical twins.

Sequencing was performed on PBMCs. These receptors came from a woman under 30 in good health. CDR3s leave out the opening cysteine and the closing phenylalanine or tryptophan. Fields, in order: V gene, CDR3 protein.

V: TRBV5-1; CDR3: ASSFSGLAGGPLDTQY
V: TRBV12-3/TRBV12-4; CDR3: ASSFSGGLGEQY
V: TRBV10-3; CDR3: AITGGSYNEQF
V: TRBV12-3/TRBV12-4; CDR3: ASSTGQIRYEQY
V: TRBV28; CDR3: ASSLGNRGGELF
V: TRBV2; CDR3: ASSEVDRTNSPLH
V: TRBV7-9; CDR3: ASRREESSYNEQF
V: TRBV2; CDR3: ASRSGLNNTGELF
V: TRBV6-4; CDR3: ASRTSGGAERNEQF
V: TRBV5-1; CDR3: ASTLGGEQF
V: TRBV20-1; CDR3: SARQGSGANVLT
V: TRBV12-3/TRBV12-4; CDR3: ASSQRAGAPPPIEF
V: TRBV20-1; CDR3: SAGAGLVYEQF
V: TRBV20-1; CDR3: SARADRGVVRNTEAF
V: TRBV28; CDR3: ASSMQWAVGRLNYGYT
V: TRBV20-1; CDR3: SASGTGATEQF
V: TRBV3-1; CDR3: ASSQGTERGARSTDTQY
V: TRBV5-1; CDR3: ASRQAGTRASEQF
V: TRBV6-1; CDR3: ASYGGGNSPLH
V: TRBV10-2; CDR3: ASSGQGIRGYT
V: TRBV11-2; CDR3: ASSPLAGRGTGELF
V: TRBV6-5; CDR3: ASSYKGPNTGELF
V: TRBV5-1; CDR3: ATQGTGSGNEQF
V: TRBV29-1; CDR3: SVYLRVGLDNNEQF